A selection of T cell receptor beta chains follows, all from one sample in a study of early T cells in non-severe SARS-CoV-2 infection. Using its own MiXCR run on the 5' RACE reads, TCRdb lists one record per CDR3 protein. Here the sample spans tens of thousands of distinct CDR3 sequences, around 5.7% being singletons. This material consisted of whole blood, taken at baseline. The receptors derive from an adult who was a healthcare worker with PCR-confirmed SARS-CoV-2 infection or an uninfected control (not recorded which). The CDR3 runs from the conserved cysteine through the conserved F or W. A D gene is named only where the DNA matches it firmly. Rows give clone size only sometimes, using once, few, many, or a class for an expanded clone.

>many|-|TRBJ2-3|TRBV9
CASSGETPGKDTQYF
TGTGCCAGCAGCGGAGAGACCCCTGGTAAAGATACGCAGTATTTT
>many|-|TRBJ1-1|TRBV29-1
CSVDLGQPSEGDTEAFF
TGCAGCGTTGACCTGGGGCAGCCCAGCGAGGGAGACACTGAAGCTTTCTTT
>-|-|TRBJ2-3|TRBV29-1
CSVEAGARTDTQYF
TGCAGCGTTGAAGCAGGGGCTAGGACAGATACGCAGTATTTT
>-|-|TRBJ1-1|TRBV7-2
CVSSLRVAARNTEAFF
TGTGTCAGCAGCTTAAGGGTGGCAGCTCGTAACACTGAAGCTTTCTTT
>many|TRBD1|TRBJ2-7|TRBV6-1
CASSPGTASSYEQYF
TGTGCCAGCAGCCCCGGGACAGCTAGCTCCTACGAGCAGTACTTC
>many|-|TRBJ1-4|TRBV6-5
CASTWNGFSQEKLFF
TGTGCCAGCACATGGAACGGTTTCAGTCAGGAAAAACTGTTTTTT
>-|TRBD1|TRBJ2-2|TRBV29-1
CSAIDRADTGELFF
TGCAGCGCAATTGACAGGGCGGACACCGGGGAGCTGTTTTTT
>many|TRBD2|TRBJ2-7|TRBV11-2
CASSPLAGGSSYEQYF
TGTGCCAGCAGCCCACTAGCGGGAGGAAGTTCCTACGAGCAGTACTTC
>many|TRBD2|TRBJ2-7|TRBV4-1
CASSQETSSSYEQYF
TGCGCCAGCAGCCAAGAGACTAGCAGTTCGTACGAGCAGTACTTC
>-|TRBD2|TRBJ2-1|TRBV7-6
CASSLAGPGLAGFNEQFF
TGTGCCAGCAGCTTAGCAGGACCGGGACTAGCGGGCTTCAATGAGCAGTTCTTC
>few|TRBD2|TRBJ2-3|TRBV6-5
CASSYSGLEADTQYF
TGTGCCAGCAGTTACTCTGGACTAGAGGCAGATACACAGTATTTT
>-|-|TRBJ2-5|TRBV29-1
CSVVSGGEETQYF
TGCAGCGTTGTTAGCGGAGGAGAGGAGACCCAGTACTTC
>-|TRBD1|TRBJ1-6|TRBV20-1
CSALRQGAESPLHF
TGCAGTGCTCTACGACAGGGGGCAGAATCACCCCTCCACTTT
>many|-|TRBJ1-1|TRBV3-1
CASSLGGSEAFF
TGTGCCAGCAGCCTAGGAGGTTCTGAAGCTTTCTTT
>many|-|TRBJ2-7|TRBV19
CASSRRPDYVAYEQYF
TGTGCCAGTAGCCGACGTCCGGACTATGTGGCCTACGAGCAGTACTTC
>many|TRBD2|TRBJ2-7|TRBV11-2
CASSLTTWEGLYEQYF
TGTGCCAGCAGCTTAACTACGTGGGAGGGCCTCTACGAGCAGTACTTC
>-|-|TRBJ1-3|TRBV10-3
CAISGQGNTIYF
TGTGCCATCAGTGGACAGGGAAACACCATATATTTT
>few|-|TRBJ2-7|TRBV4-3
CASSQVHRSYEQYF
TGCGCCAGCAGCCAAGTTCACAGATCCTACGAGCAGTACTTC
>many|-|TRBJ2-3|TRBV29-1
CSVEISVLTDTQYF
TGCAGCGTTGAAATTAGCGTCCTTACAGATACGCAGTATTTT
>many|-|TRBJ2-3|TRBV7-6
CASSLAGGTSTDTQYF
TGTGCCAGCAGCTTAGCGGGGGGCACTAGCACAGATACGCAGTATTTT
>few|-|TRBJ1-1|TRBV28
CASGYRENTEAFF
TGTGCCAGCGGTTACAGGGAGAACACTGAAGCTTTCTTT
>many|-|TRBJ2-3|TRBV12-3/TRBV12-4
CASMTVGAREPDTQYF
TGTGCCAGCATGACCGTTGGGGCCCGAGAACCAGATACGCAGTATTTT
>many|TRBD2|TRBJ2-5|TRBV3-1
CASSPRRAGEETQYF
TGTGCCAGCAGCCCCAGGAGAGCGGGGGAAGAGACCCAGTACTTC
>few|-|TRBJ2-2|TRBV4-3
CASSQGGRVNAGELFF
TGCGCCAGCAGCCAAGGGGGGCGGGTTAATGCCGGGGAGCTGTTTTTT
>-|-|TRBJ2-2|TRBV5-6
CASSLALNTGELFF
TGTGCCAGCAGCTTGGCCCTTAACACCGGGGAGCTGTTTTTT
>many|TRBD2|TRBJ2-5|TRBV6-5
CASKPGLAGETQYF
TGTGCCAGCAAACCGGGACTAGCGGGAGAGACCCAGTACTTC
>few|-|TRBJ1-2|TRBV6-6
CATNAGYGYTF
TGTGCCACCAATGCGGGGTATGGCTACACCTTC
>many|-|TRBJ1-5|TRBV7-6
CASSPSYSNQPQHF
TGTGCCAGCAGCCCCTCATATAGCAATCAGCCCCAGCATTTT
>many|-|TRBJ1-2|TRBV4-1
CASSERGVYYGYTF
TGCGCCAGCAGCGAAAGAGGTGTTTACTATGGCTACACCTTC
>many|-|TRBJ2-1|TRBV2
CASRLAGEQFF
TGTGCCAGCAGATTAGCTGGGGAGCAGTTCTTC
>many|-|TRBJ2-3|TRBV6-5
CASSYRRGTDTQYF
TGTGCCAGCAGTTACAGAAGGGGAACAGATACGCAGTATTTT
>-|TRBD2|TRBJ2-1|TRBV2
CASRRTSGRSHSYNEQFF
TGTGCCAGCAGGCGGACTAGCGGGAGATCCCACTCCTACAATGAGCAGTTCTTC
>many|TRBD1|TRBJ1-5|TRBV7-9
CASSTDRVQPQHF
TGTGCCAGCAGCACAGACAGGGTTCAGCCCCAGCATTTT
>-|TRBD2|TRBJ2-7|TRBV2
CASSGTRYEQYF
TGTGCCAGTTCCGGGACTAGGTACGAGCAGTACTTC
>many|TRBD1|TRBJ2-5|TRBV29-1
CSVEAGQGFGETQYF
TGCAGCGTTGAAGCAGGACAGGGATTTGGGGAGACCCAGTACTTC
>many|-|TRBJ2-1|TRBV29-1
CSVAESGTYNEQFF
TGCAGCGTGGCTGAGAGCGGTACCTACAATGAGCAGTTCTTC
>-|-|TRBJ2-7|TRBV20-1
CSARVAQGKEYEQYF
TGCAGTGCTAGAGTGGCACAGGGCAAGGAATACGAGCAGTACTTC
>few|TRBD1|TRBJ2-5|TRBV4-3
CASSQDSQGVRETQYF
TGCGCCAGCAGCCAAGATTCGCAGGGGGTACGAGAGACCCAGTACTTC
>-|TRBD1|TRBJ1-3|TRBV20-1
CSARQGDENTIYF
TGCAGTGCAAGACAGGGGGACGAAAACACCATATATTTT
>few|TRBD1|TRBJ1-3|TRBV4-3
CASSQDPPTGEAGNTIYF
TGCGCCAGCAGCCAAGACCCGCCGACAGGGGAGGCTGGAAACACCATATATTTT
>few|-|TRBJ2-7|TRBV20-1
CSAPRPVTTYEQYF
TGCAGTGCTCCGCGACCGGTAACCACCTACGAGCAGTACTTC